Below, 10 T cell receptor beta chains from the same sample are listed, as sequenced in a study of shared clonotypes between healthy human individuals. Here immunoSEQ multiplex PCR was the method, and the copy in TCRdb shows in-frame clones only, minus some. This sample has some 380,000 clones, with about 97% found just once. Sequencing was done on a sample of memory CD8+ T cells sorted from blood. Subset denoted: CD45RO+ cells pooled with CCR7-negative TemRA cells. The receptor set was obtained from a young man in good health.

CDR3 protein: CASSLDRGDQPQHF. As DNA, the CDR3 is TGTGCCAGCAGCTTAGACAGGGGTGATCAGCCCCAGCATTTT. V gene TRBV7-9 combines with J gene TRBJ1-5; 7 nucleotides agree with TRBD1. V lost 1 base, J lost 5 bases, and 2 bases stayed unmatched. The V gene's germline CDR1 is SEHNR and CDR2 FQNEAQ (reference sequence). The CDR3 has 14 residues.

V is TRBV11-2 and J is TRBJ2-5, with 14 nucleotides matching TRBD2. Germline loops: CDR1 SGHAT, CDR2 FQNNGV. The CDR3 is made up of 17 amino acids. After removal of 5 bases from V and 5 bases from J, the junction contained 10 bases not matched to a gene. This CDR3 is CASSRRGTSGSRETQYF. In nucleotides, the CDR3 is TGTGCCAGCAGCCGGAGGGGGACTAGCGGGAGTCGGGAGACCCAGTACTTC.

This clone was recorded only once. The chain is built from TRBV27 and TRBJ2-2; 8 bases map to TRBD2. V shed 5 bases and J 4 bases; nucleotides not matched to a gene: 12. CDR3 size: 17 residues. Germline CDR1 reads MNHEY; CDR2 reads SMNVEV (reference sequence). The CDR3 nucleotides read TGTGCCAGCAGTCCGGGACTAGTTTTAACAGCCACCGGGGAGCTGTTTTTT. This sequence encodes CASSPGLVLTATGELFF.

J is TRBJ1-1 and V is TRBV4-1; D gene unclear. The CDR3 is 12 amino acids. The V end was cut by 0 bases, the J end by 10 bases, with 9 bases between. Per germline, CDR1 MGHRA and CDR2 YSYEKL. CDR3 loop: CASSQDKKGAFF. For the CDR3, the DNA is TGCGCCAGCAGCCAAGATAAGAAGGGAGCTTTCTTT.

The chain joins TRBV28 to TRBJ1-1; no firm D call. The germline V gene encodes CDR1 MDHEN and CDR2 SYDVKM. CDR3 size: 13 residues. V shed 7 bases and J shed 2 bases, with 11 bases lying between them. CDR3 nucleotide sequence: TGTGCCAGCACCCTGACGAGAAACACTGAAGCTTTCTTT. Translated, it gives CASTLTRNTEAFF. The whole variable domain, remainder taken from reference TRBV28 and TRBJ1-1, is DVKVTQSSRYLVKRTGEKVFLECVQDMDHENMFWYRQDPGLGLRLIYFSYDVKMKEKGDIPEGYSVSREKKERFSLILESASTNQTSMYLCASTLTRNTEAFFGQGTRLTVV.

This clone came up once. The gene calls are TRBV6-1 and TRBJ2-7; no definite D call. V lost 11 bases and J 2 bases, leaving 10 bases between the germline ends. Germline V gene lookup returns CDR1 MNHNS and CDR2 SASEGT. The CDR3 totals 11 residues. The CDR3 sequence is CASYETYEQYF. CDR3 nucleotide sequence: TGTGCCTCCTACGAGACCTACGAGCAGTACTTC.

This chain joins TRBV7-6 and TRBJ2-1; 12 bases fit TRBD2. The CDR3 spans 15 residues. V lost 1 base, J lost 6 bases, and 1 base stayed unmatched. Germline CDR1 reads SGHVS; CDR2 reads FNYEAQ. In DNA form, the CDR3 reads TGTGCCAGCAGCTTAGGACTAGCGGGAGTCAATGAGCAGTTCTTC. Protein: CASSLGLAGVNEQFF.

The CDR3 sequence: CASSPKSTGELFF. CDR3 DNA: TGTGCCAGCAGCCCCAAAAGCACCGGGGAGCTGTTTTTT. The rearrangement uses TRBV5-6 and TRBJ2-2; D gene ambiguous. This CDR3 is built from 13 residues. The germline gives CDR1 SGHDT, CDR2 YYEEEE. V was shortened by 4 bases and J by 4 bases, with 8 bases between the two germline ends.

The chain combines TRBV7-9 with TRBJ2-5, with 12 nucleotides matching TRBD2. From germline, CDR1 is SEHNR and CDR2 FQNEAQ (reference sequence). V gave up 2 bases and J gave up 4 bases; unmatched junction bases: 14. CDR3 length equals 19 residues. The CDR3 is CASSLKERPSGRAPETQYF. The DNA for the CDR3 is TGTGCCAGCAGCTTAAAAGAGCGCCCTAGCGGGAGGGCCCCAGAGACCCAGTACTTC.

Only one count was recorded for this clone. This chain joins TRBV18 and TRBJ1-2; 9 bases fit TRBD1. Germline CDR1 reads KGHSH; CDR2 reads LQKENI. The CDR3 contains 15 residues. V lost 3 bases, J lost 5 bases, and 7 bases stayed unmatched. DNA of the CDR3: TGTGCCAGCTCACCCGGGACAGGGTTTGAATATGGCTACACCTTC. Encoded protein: CASSPGTGFEYGYTF.